This T cell receptor (beta chain) stems from a study of T cell responses to AZD1222 COVID-19 vaccine. Notes on the study in general: Baseline antibody screening turned up just a handful of seropositive AZD1222 recipients. The span of vaccine-associated CD4 TCRs extended across spike, with dominance at 160-218 and 743-854.

The assay was immunoSEQ multiplex PCR, and TCRdb's table has in-frame clones only and misses some. The profile shows 100,000 to 150,000 clones, approximately 91% of them singletons. CDR1 SGHRS and CDR2 YFSETQ come from the germline V gene. This CDR3 spans 16 amino acids. V dropped 1 base and J dropped 5; count of bases not matched to a gene: 8. Concerning this clone itself: The antigen is not known.

The sample consisted of peripheral blood, taken 28 days after the second AZD1222 dose. The chain has TRBV5-1 and TRBJ1-4, with 7 bases identical to TRBD1. This sequence was found in an adult who received the AZD1222 COVID-19 vaccine. CDR3 sequence: CASSLNQGQPNEKLFF. In DNA form, the CDR3 reads TGCGCCAGCAGCTTGAACCAGGGACAGCCAAATGAAAAACTGTTTTTT.